This T cell receptor beta chain is drawn from a study of blood T cell repertoires in COVID-19. Study at large: The samples span acute and convalescent COVID-19 from the United States, Italy and Spain. The cDNA or gDNA used as material had been derived from T cells, B-cell-depleted T cells, or PBMCs.

Source study methods: Amplified reference gene primers provided the basis for estimating nucleated cell counts. Clones were sequenced by immunoSEQ multiplex PCR, and TCRdb holds only the in-frame ones, with some missing. V, J and clone size were drawn from that table, and D and trimming were deduced from the DNA. Among 60,000 to 70,000 clones, around 85% were seen once, and the ten largest hold around 5.1%. This TCR was recovered from a woman in her 70s with acute or convalescent COVID-19. Sequencing was performed on peripheral blood.

The CDR3 nucleotides read TGCAGCGTGGACACACTTTGGGGCAGGGGCCTGGGGTATGAGCAGTTCTTC. Translated: CSVDTLWGRGLGYEQFF. J is TRBJ2-1 and V is TRBV29-1; D might be TRBD1 (6 bases). Per the germline V gene, CDR1 is SQVTM and CDR2 is ANQGSEA. The CDR3 runs 17 residues. The V end lost 6 bases, the J end lost 8 bases, and 29 bases lay between the germline ends.